What follows is one T cell receptor beta chain and its context. Repertoires were generated with immunoSEQ multiplex PCR, while TCRdb's copy carries only in-frame clones and drops some. The table records more than 95,000 clones, about 88% of them present only once. The data were obtained in a study of T cell responses to AZD1222 COVID-19 vaccine. Trimming stripped 1 base from V and 2 bases from J, with 13 bases between. The germline gives CDR1 SEHNR, CDR2 FQNEAQ (reference sequence). This CDR3 region has 16 residues. Sequenced here: peripheral blood, sampled on day 0 of AZD1222 vaccination. The chain is built from TRBV7-9 and TRBJ2-3, with D maybe TRBD2 (7 bases). This TCR was sampled from an adult in good health. Written as DNA, the CDR3 is TGTGCCAGCAGCTTAGGGGGGCGGGGGATCACAGATACGCAGTATTTT. Its protein is CASSLGGRGITDTQYF.